The clone carrying this TCR beta chain was detected only a few times. Antigen specificity is unknown. The data belong to a study of blood T cells in healthy people across ages. Study-wide results and caveats: In long-lived donors, naive CD4+ cell counts and diversity exceeded those of aged donors. Per million T cells, TCR beta diversity dropped about linearly as age rose.

Germline V gives CDR1 DFQATT, CDR2 SNEGSKA (reference sequence). Germline trimming cut 3 bases from V and 1 base from J; bases unmatched to any gene: 4. This CDR3 region has 14 residues. A second PCR, run for roughly 7 to 12 cycles, used a sample-barcoded 5' primer plus a J-beta primer mix. Every single cDNA molecule received a tag from a template-switch adaptor with 12 random nucleotides. TCRdb called the 5' RACE reads again in MiXCR, with one record for every CDR3 protein. The sample shows approximately 880,000 distinct CDR3 sequences, approximately 49% of them seen only once. The chain links TRBV20-1 to TRBJ2-3; 7 bases agree with TRBD2. This clonotype was obtained from a man aged 25 to 40 in good health. The sample taken for sequencing was blood. CDR3 region: CSARKTSRTDTQYF. The CDR3 coding sequence is TGCAGTGCTAGGAAGACTAGCCGCACAGATACGCAGTATTTT.